These 9 T cell receptor beta chains were sequenced from one sample in a study of spatial heterogeneity in lung cancer. TCRdb independently ran MiXCR on the 5' RACE reads; one entry per CDR3 protein. The sample lists roughly 34,000 distinct CDR3 sequences; approximately 8% were seen once. The time point here: blood at routine non-recurrence follow-up after resection. Specimen: PBMCs, collected at follow-up. The source is a male donor with early-stage non-small cell lung cancer.

This clonotype was seen at least ten times. The rearrangement uses TRBV12-3 or TRBV12-4 and TRBJ1-1; 10 nucleotides align to TRBD1. CDR3 length equals 14 residues. V gave up 1 base and J gave up 4 bases; unmatched junction bases: 0. CDR3 nucleotide sequence: TGTGCCAGCAGTTTAGGACAGGGGGCCACTGAAGCTTTCTTT. Translating gives CASSLGQGATEAFF.

This clonotype was counted many times. The CDR3 region is CASSYFDTFRANVLTF. The DNA of the CDR3 is TGCGCCAGCAGCTACTTTGACACCTTTAGGGCCAACGTCCTGACTTTC. The chain has TRBV5-1 and TRBJ2-6; D is undetermined. CDR1 SGHRS and CDR2 YFSETQ come from the germline V gene. V was cut by 3 bases and J by 5 bases, with 15 bases left in between. This CDR3 comprises 16 residues.

This clonotype showed up many times. The DNA of the CDR3 is TGCGCCAGCAGCCTGGACAGTCGGTCCCCTGAAGCTTTCTTT. This sequence encodes CASSLDSRSPEAFF. The chain recombines TRBV5-1 with TRBJ1-1, with D maybe TRBD1 (6 bases). This CDR3 has 14 residues. Germline CDR1 reads SGHRS; CDR2 reads YFSETQ. Trimming pared 4 bases from V and 6 bases from J, leaving 16 bases between.

This clonotype was seen at least ten times. This chain connects TRBV2 to TRBJ2-1; 8 positions match TRBD2. The CDR3 length is 13 residues. V shed 7 bases, J shed 3 bases, and the junction held 2 bases outside the gene matches. In germline, CDR1 is SNHLY, CDR2 FYNNEI. The CDR3 sequence is CASNSGDYNEQFF. The CDR3 DNA follows: TGTGCCAGCAATAGCGGGGACTACAATGAGCAGTTCTTC. Full variable domain (outside the CDR3, taken from reference TRBV2 and TRBJ2-1): EPEVTQTPSHQVTQMGQEVILRCVPISNHLYFYWYRQILGQKVEFLVSFYNNEISEKSEIFDDQFSVERPDGSNFTLKIRSTKLEDSAMYFCASNSGDYNEQFFGPGTRLTVL.

In this sample, this clonotype turned up many times. This sequence joins TRBV7-9 and TRBJ2-1; D is unclear. The CDR3 contains 13 residues. The V end lost 3 bases, the J end lost 7 bases, and 10 bases lay between the germline ends. The germline V gene has CDR1 SEHNR and CDR2 FQNEAQ (reference sequence). In DNA, the CDR3 is TGTGCCAGCAGCTTTTCCCACTCAAATGAGCAGTTCTTC. It specifies CASSFSHSNEQFF.

The chain combines TRBV19 with TRBJ2-1, with TRBD2 matching 14 bases. Germline V gives CDR1 LNHDA, CDR2 SQIVND (reference sequence). V trimming: 5 bases; J trimming: 7 bases; junction bases outside the gene matches: 4. This CDR3 spans 15 amino acids. The CDR3 DNA sequence: TGTGCCAGTAGTGGGACTAGCGGGGGTGGAAATGAGCAGTTCTTC. This translates into CASSGTSGGGNEQFF.

This clonotype was found many times. This rearrangement joins TRBV11-2 to TRBJ2-5; 12 positions agree with TRBD1. Trimming at V came to 5 bases and at J to 5 bases, leaving 3 bases not matched to a gene. Germline CDR1 SGHAT, CDR2 FQNNGV. CDR3 length: 14 residues. CDR3 region: CASSAGTGGETQYF. In nucleotides, the CDR3 is TGTGCCAGCAGCGCCGGGACAGGGGGCGAGACCCAGTACTTC. The full variable domain, its missing parts supplied by reference TRBV11-2 and TRBJ2-5, is EAGVAQSPRYKIIEKRQSVAFWCNPISGHATLYWYQQILGQGPKLLIQFQNNGVVDDSQLPKDRFSAERLKGVDSTLKIQPAKLEDSAVYLCASSAGTGGETQYFGPGTRLLVL.

Comment on this clonotype: Being one base from a much bigger clone, this may be a read error. The V and J genes are TRBV20-1 and TRBJ1-3; possible D gene TRBD1, 5 bases. The V gene's germline CDR1 is DFQATT and CDR2 SNEGSKA (reference sequence). V lost 3 bases and J lost 5, with 14 bases in between. The CDR3 runs to 14 residues. As DNA, the CDR3 is TGCAGTGCTAGTCGGGGGAGTGATAGAAACACCATATATTTT. Translation gives CSASRGSDRNTIYF.

The sample holds many counts of this clonotype. The chain uses TRBV10-1 and TRBJ2-7, with 7 positions matching TRBD1. CDR1 is WNHNN, CDR2 SYGVQD, per germline (reference sequence). V shed 10 bases and J 3 bases; nucleotides not matched to a gene: 6. The CDR3 spans 12 residues. This CDR3 is CATSTGIYEQYF. DNA for the CDR3: TGCGCCACCTCGACAGGGATCTACGAGCAGTACTTC.